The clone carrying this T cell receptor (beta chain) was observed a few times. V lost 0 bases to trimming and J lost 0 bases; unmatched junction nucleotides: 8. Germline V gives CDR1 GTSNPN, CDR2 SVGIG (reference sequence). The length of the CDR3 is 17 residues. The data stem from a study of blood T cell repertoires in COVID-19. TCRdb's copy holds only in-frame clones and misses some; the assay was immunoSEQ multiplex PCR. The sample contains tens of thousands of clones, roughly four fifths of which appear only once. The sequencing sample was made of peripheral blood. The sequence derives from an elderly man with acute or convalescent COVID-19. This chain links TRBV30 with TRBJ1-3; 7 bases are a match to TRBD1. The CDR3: CAWSVARGSLSGNTIYF. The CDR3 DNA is TGTGCCTGGAGTGTGGCCAGGGGGTCCCTCTCTGGAAACACCATATATTTT.